The clone carrying this T cell receptor (beta chain) has only a few counts. Its antigen is unidentified. RNA transcripts were the template for amplifying TCR beta CDR3 regions. TCR CDR3 underwent first-round RT-PCR with the HTBI primer set. Via MiXCR, TCRdb re-called the multiplex PCR reads, giving one row per CDR3 protein. Here the sample spans approximately 700,000 distinct CDR3 sequences, approximately 16% being singletons. The record originates from a study of T cells in Graves' hyperthyroidism and ophthalmopathy. Study-level findings and limits: A 13 V-J model separated ophthalmopathy from stable hyperthyroidism.

The CDR3 spans 14 residues. V was shortened by 6 bases and J by 5 bases, with 14 bases between the two germline ends. CDR1 and CDR2 from the germline V gene are SGHTA and FQGTGA. The definition of stable Graves' hyperthyroidism was no ophthalmopathy progression within 18 months. Hyperthyroidism, newly diagnosed and lasting under 2 months, affected patients aged 18 to 65. Roughly 9.1 ml of fresh peripheral blood supplied the PBMCs. This sequence originates from a man younger than 35 with Graves' hyperthyroidism. The chain is built from TRBV7-3 and TRBJ2-1; perhaps TRBD2 as D (5 bases). The sample consisted of blood. The CDR3 bases are TGTGCCAGCAGGCCAGACCGGGAAAACAATGAGCAGTTCTTC. Protein sequence: CASRPDRENNEQFF.